This is a list of T cell receptor beta chains from one sample in a study of blood T cell repertoires in COVID-19. Sequencing used immunoSEQ multiplex PCR; TCRdb keeps in-frame clones, though not all of them. This table holds tens of thousands of clones, about four fifths found once. Sequenced: peripheral blood. The receptors were sampled from a woman older than 75 with active or convalescent COVID-19. Each CDR3 is given with its conserved first and last residue. D genes are given only for firm matches. Size tells how often a clone was seen (once, few, many) or the class of an expanded clone, and some rows leave it out.

D: NA
size: NA
J: TRBJ1-1
V: TRBV5-4
CDR3: CASSSDRRAEAFF
DNA: TGTGCCAGCAGCTCTGACAGGCGCGCTGAAGCTTTCTTT

D: NA
size: NA
J: TRBJ2-7
V: TRBV29-1
CDR3: CSVDGAGNAYEQYF
DNA: TGCAGCGTTGATGGGGCAGGGAATGCCTACGAGCAGTACTTC

D: NA
size: many
J: TRBJ2-6
V: TRBV30
CDR3: CAWSGQVITNVLTF
DNA: TGTGCCTGGAGTGGGCAGGTGATAACCAACGTCCTGACTTTC

D: TRBD2
size: NA
J: TRBJ2-1
V: TRBV9
CDR3: CASSVKSSGGYNEQFF
DNA: TGTGCCAGCAGCGTAAAATCTAGCGGGGGTTACAATGAGCAGTTCTTC

D: NA
size: NA
J: TRBJ1-1
V: TRBV7-9
CDR3: CASSLAPGNTEAFF
DNA: TGTGCCAGCAGCTTAGCTCCGGGGAACACTGAAGCTTTCTTT

D: TRBD2
size: once
J: TRBJ2-3
V: TRBV9
CDR3: CASSELAGLSTDTQYF
DNA: TGTGCCAGCAGCGAACTAGCGGGACTTAGCACAGATACGCAGTATTTT

D: TRBD1
size: few
J: TRBJ1-2
V: TRBV4-1
CDR3: CASSPSGTGTGYTF
DNA: TGCGCCAGCAGCCCCTCCGGGACAGGGACTGGCTACACCTTC

D: TRBD2
size: NA
J: TRBJ2-1
V: TRBV7-9
CDR3: CASSLGLAGGGSSQFF
DNA: TGTGCCAGCAGCCTGGGACTAGCGGGAGGGGGAAGTTCGCAGTTCTTC

D: NA
size: NA
J: TRBJ2-1
V: TRBV7-8
CDR3: CASCWGLLYNEQFF
DNA: TGTGCCAGCTGCTGGGGACTCCTCTACAATGAGCAGTTCTTC

D: NA
size: NA
J: TRBJ2-2
V: TRBV7-9
CDR3: CASSFDSDTGELFF
DNA: TGTGCCAGCAGCTTTGATAGCGACACCGGGGAGCTGTTTTTT

D: TRBD2
size: NA
J: TRBJ2-1
V: TRBV20-1
CDR3: CSASAPGLAGLNEQFF
DNA: TGCAGTGCTAGTGCCCCGGGACTAGCGGGACTGAATGAGCAGTTCTTC